The present T cell receptor (beta chain) was sequenced within a study of Graves' ophthalmopathy and Graves' hyperthyroidism. Overall study findings and caveats: Also, most clonotypes expanded in the thyroid above 0.001 frequency appeared in blood.

Ophthalmopathy donors were characterized by moderate-to-severe activity, CAS of at least 3, NOSPECS of at least 4, and duration under 3 months. Certain patients, namely those with other autoimmune diseases, uncontrolled infections, pregnancy or lactation, were excluded. Researchers took RNA transcripts and amplified TCR beta CDR3 regions from them. The first-round RT-PCR employed HTBI primers together with the Qiagen OneStep RT-PCR kit. A multiplex PCR was then performed as the second round. Each CDR3 protein gets one entry after TCRdb re-called the multiplex PCR reads with MiXCR. Among 200,000 to 300,000 distinct CDR3 sequences, around 45% were seen once, and the ten largest hold more than 45%. As concerns this clonotype: Its antigen is still unknown.

The sequence derives from an adult man with Graves' ophthalmopathy. Sequencing input: peripheral blood.

The CDR3 sequence is CASSLGGQAGWDSPLHF. CDR3 coding DNA: TGTGCCAGCAGTTTAGGGGGACAGGCCGGGTGGGATTCACCCCTCCACTTT. The chain has TRBV12-3 or TRBV12-4 and TRBJ1-6; 8 positions match TRBD1. V was clipped by 1 base and J by 8 bases; unmatched bases: 10. This CDR3 is 17 amino acids long.